The 21 T cell receptor beta chains presented below share a single source sample, sequenced in a study of blood T cells in healthy people across ages. Primers used in a second PCR of roughly 6 to 11 cycles were a sample-barcoded 5' primer and a J-beta primer mix. TCRdb re-called the 5' RACE reads through MiXCR, storing one row per CDR3 protein. The sample lists 720,000 or so distinct CDR3 sequences, roughly two fifths occurring once. The material sequenced was blood. Source of these receptors: an older man in good health.

This clonotype occurred many times. The V call is TRBV7-9, the J call TRBJ2-3; TRBD1 might be the D (7 bases). The length of the CDR3 is 15 residues. Germline V gene sequence: CDR1 SEHNR, CDR2 FQNEAQ (reference sequence). Trimming pared 5 bases from V and 0 bases from J, leaving 12 bases between. CDR3: CASSPAGGSTDTQYF. The DNA of the CDR3 is TGTGCCAGCAGCCCAGCAGGGGGGAGCACAGATACGCAGTATTTT.

The chain uses TRBV7-2 and TRBJ1-2; tentatively, D is TRBD1 (5 bases). The germline gives CDR1 SGHTA, CDR2 FQGNSA. The CDR3 covers 16 residues. The V end was cut by 1 base, the J end by 2 bases, with 14 bases between. CDR3 DNA: TGTGCCAGCAGCTTAGGTGTCGGGGCAGGGAACTATGGCTACACCTTC. Translating gives CASSLGVGAGNYGYTF.

This chain links TRBV7-3 with TRBJ1-1; tentatively, D is TRBD1 (5 bases). Trimming shortened V by 5 bases and J by 7 bases, and 11 bases separated the two germline ends. CDR1 is SGHTA, CDR2 FQGTGA, per germline. This CDR3 spans 12 amino acids. CDR3 residues: CASSPIGGEAFF. In nucleotides, the CDR3 is TGTGCCAGCAGCCCGATTGGGGGTGAAGCTTTCTTT.

In this sample, this clonotype turned up a few times. The chain carries TRBV20-1 and TRBJ1-5; D unclear. V was cut by 6 bases and J by 2 bases, with 17 bases left in between. The V gene's germline CDR1 is DFQATT and CDR2 SNEGSKA (reference sequence). The CDR3 spans 15 residues. CDR3 in amino acids: CSASHPSGRNQPQHF. The CDR3, as DNA: TGCAGTGCCTCACACCCATCTGGGCGCAATCAGCCCCAGCATTTT.

This clonotype appeared a few times. The gene calls are TRBV20-1 and TRBJ2-6, with 13 bases that match TRBD2. Germline loops: CDR1 DFQATT, CDR2 SNEGSKA (reference sequence). The CDR3 covers 17 residues. V lost 5 bases, J lost 4 bases, and 8 bases stayed unmatched. The CDR3, as DNA: TGCAGTGCTGGTACTAGCGGGAGGGCCTCAGGGGCCAACGTCCTGACTTTC. This encodes CSAGTSGRASGANVLTF.

This sequence joins TRBV11-2 and TRBJ2-3, with D perhaps matching TRBD2 (6 bases). V lost 4 bases to trimming and J lost 2 bases, with 19 bases between them. This CDR3 is 17 amino acids long. CDR1 is SGHAT and CDR2 is FQNNGV in the germline V gene. The CDR3: CASSSSPGRPYTDTQYF. Written as DNA, the CDR3 is TGTGCCAGCAGCTCCTCCCCAGGGAGGCCCTACACAGATACGCAGTATTTT.

The V and J genes are TRBV14 and TRBJ2-3; TRBD2 agrees at 9 bases. With V trimmed by 0 bases and J by 4 bases, 2 bases remained unmatched. The germline CDR1 and CDR2 sequences are SGHDN and FVKESK. The CDR3 contains 15 residues. DNA for the CDR3: TGTGCCAGCAGCCAAGATGCGGGGGGGCCAGATACGCAGTATTTT. This codes for CASSQDAGGPDTQYF. The full variable domain, in which reference TRBV14 and TRBJ2-3 provide the parts outside the CDR3, is EAGVTQFPSHSVIEKGQTVTLRCDPISGHDNLYWYRRVMGKEIKFLLHFVKESKQDESGMPNNRFLAERTGGTYSTLKVQPAELEDSGVYFCASSQDAGGPDTQYFGPGTRLTVL.

This chain uses TRBV2 with TRBJ1-1, with D maybe TRBD1 (5 bases). Germline CDR1 reads SNHLY; CDR2 reads FYNNEI. V was pared by 7 bases and J by 11 bases, with 14 bases between. The CDR3 runs to 11 residues. The CDR3 coding sequence is TGTGCCAGCAAGACGGGGCGGGAGGCTTTCTTT. Translating gives CASKTGREAFF.

The gene calls are TRBV7-9 and TRBJ2-3, with 8 bases aligning to TRBD2. V lost 1 base to trimming and J lost 6 bases; unmatched junction nucleotides: 9. Germline V gives CDR1 SEHNR, CDR2 FQNEAQ (reference sequence). The CDR3 consists of 16 residues. CDR3 amino acids: CASSLEGGGPSDTQYF. CDR3 in DNA: TGTGCCAGCAGCTTAGAGGGCGGGGGGCCTTCGGATACGCAGTATTTT.

A few counts support this clonotype. The genes are TRBV20-1 and TRBJ2-1, with D tentatively TRBD1 (6 bases). The germline gives CDR1 DFQATT, CDR2 SNEGSKA (reference sequence). Trimming removed 6 bases at V and 4 bases at J, with 19 bases between. CDR3 size: 15 residues. In DNA form, the CDR3 reads TGCAGTGCCCCGGACATGAGGGGGAATTACAATGAGCAGTTCTTC. This codes for CSAPDMRGNYNEQFF.

This rearrangement joins TRBV6-2 or TRBV6-3 to TRBJ1-2; D gene uncertain. The V gene's germline CDR1 is MNHEY and CDR2 SVGEGT. This CDR3 is built from 12 residues. Trimming shortened V by 6 bases and J by 5 bases, and 10 bases separated the two germline ends. The CDR3: CASRRTVYGYTF. The CDR3 DNA is TGTGCCAGCAGACGGACGGTTTATGGCTACACCTTC.

This clonotype was seen a handful of times. The genes are TRBV29-1 and TRBJ2-1, with 7 bases identical to TRBD2. CDR1 and CDR2 from the germline V gene are SQVTM and ANQGSEA. Trimming at V came to 5 bases and at J to 6 bases, leaving 10 bases not matched to a gene. This CDR3 spans 14 amino acids. This CDR3 reads CSVIAGRVTNEQFF. As DNA, the CDR3 is TGCAGCGTTATAGCGGGCAGAGTCACCAATGAGCAGTTCTTC.

This clonotype appeared a few times. The J gene is TRBJ2-7, the V gene TRBV30; possibly TRBD1 for D (5 bases). The CDR3 length is 12 residues. The germline gives CDR1 GTSNPN, CDR2 SVGIG (reference sequence). The V gene lost 5 bases and the J gene lost 3 bases, with 11 bases spanning the gap. The chain's CDR3 is CAWRQQLYEQYF. CDR3 in DNA: TGTGCCTGGCGACAGCAACTCTACGAGCAGTACTTC. Combining the CDR3 with reference TRBV30 and TRBJ2-7 gives the whole variable domain SQTIHQWPATLVQPVGSPLSLECTVEGTSNPNLYWYRQAAGRGLQLLFYSVGIGQISSEVPQNLSASRPQDRQFILSSKKLLLSDSGFYLCAWRQQLYEQYFGPGTRLTVT.

In its sample, this clonotype was seen a few times. CDR3 sequence reads: CASSPNSGNTIYF. CDR3 nucleotides: TGTGCCAGCAGCCCCAACTCTGGAAACACCATATATTTT. This sequence joins TRBV3-1 and TRBJ1-3; D remains unclear. Germline assignment: CDR1 LGHDT and CDR2 YNNKEL (reference sequence). Trimming took off 4 bases at V and 0 bases at J, with 4 bases between the two ends. The CDR3 extends over 13 amino acids.

Points on this clonotype: A single base separates this from a much larger clone, so it may be a read error. This chain uses TRBV5-1 with TRBJ2-1, with a tentative D call TRBD2 (7 bases). The CDR3 loop spans 15 amino acids. In germline, CDR1 is SGHRS, CDR2 YFSETQ. The CDR3 sequence: CAGSLSFGGGSEQFF. DNA for the CDR3: TGCGCCGGCAGCTTGTCATTCGGGGGCGGGAGTGAGCAGTTCTTC.

The genes are TRBV21-1 and TRBJ2-5; the table's D call, TRBD1, has no DNA check behind it. TRBV21-1 is shown as a pseudogene. The CDR3 is 15 residues long. The CDR3 DNA sequence: TGTGCCAGCAGCAAAGGTCAGGGAGAAAAGAAGACCCAGTACTTC. Translating gives CASSKGQGEKKTQYF.

The sample holds a few counts of this clonotype. In nucleotides, the CDR3 is TGTGCCAGCACCCTCAGACCGGAGATAAACACTGAAGCTTTCTTT. Translated, it gives CASTLRPEINTEAFF. V is TRBV7-8 and J is TRBJ1-1; D is ambiguous. Germline V CDR1 and CDR2: SGHVS, FQNEAQ. The CDR3 length is 15 residues. V dropped 7 bases and J dropped 2 bases, with 17 bases sitting between them. Looking up the rest from reference TRBV7-8 and TRBJ1-1 gives the full variable domain: GAGVSQSPRYKVAKRGQDVALRCDPISGHVSLFWYQQALGQGPEFLTYFQNEAQLDKSGLPSDRFFAERPEGSVSTLKIQRTQQEDSAVYLCASTLRPEINTEAFFGQGTRLTVV.

CDR3 sequence: CASRRRTGGVSTNEKLFF. The DNA of the CDR3 is TGTGCCAGCAGAAGACGGACAGGGGGCGTTTCGACTAATGAAAAACTGTTTTTT. The rearrangement joins TRBV6-2 or TRBV6-3 to TRBJ1-4, with 11 bases identical to TRBD1. The CDR3 sequence is 18 residues long. The J segment lost 2 bases and the V segment lost 6 bases, leaving 11 bases of the junction unmatched. In germline, CDR1 is MNHEY, CDR2 SVGEGT.

This clonotype was observed a few times. The chain joins TRBV4-2 to TRBJ2-3, with D perhaps matching TRBD2 (5 bases). V was cut by 3 bases and J by 3 bases, with 16 bases left in between. The germline V gene has CDR1 LGHNA and CDR2 YNFKEQ. The CDR3 has 16 amino acids. The CDR3 DNA sequence: TGTGCCAGCAGCCATCAGGCGGGTCCGGCTACAGATACGCAGTATTTT. This gives the protein CASSHQAGPATDTQYF.

This clonotype has just a few counts. The CDR3 DNA follows: TGTGCCAGCAGCGTAGGCTTCACAGATACGCAGTATTTT. This codes for CASSVGFTDTQYF. V gene TRBV9 combines with J gene TRBJ2-3; D is ambiguous. In germline, CDR1 is SGDLS, CDR2 YYNGEE. With 0 bases removed from V and 2 bases from J, the gap between germline ends came to 4 bases. CDR3 length equals 13 residues.

V usage is TRBV28 and J usage is TRBJ1-2, with D maybe TRBD1 (6 bases). The V gene's germline CDR1 is MDHEN and CDR2 SYDVKM. Trimming stripped 1 base from V and 0 bases from J, with 12 bases between. This CDR3 is 16 amino acids long. The DNA of the CDR3 is TGTGCCAGCAGTTTATCGGGGGCCCCTACTAACTATGGCTACACCTTC. Amino acid sequence: CASSLSGAPTNYGYTF.